This T cell receptor beta chain was recovered during a study of blood T cell repertoires in COVID-19. Generated by immunoSEQ multiplex PCR, the TCRdb table keeps only in-frame clones and is missing some. The data show about 150,000 clones, with over 75% seen just once and over 4% held by the top ten. The V gene end was trimmed by 0 bases and the J gene end by 2 bases; junction bases not matched to a gene: 4. The CDR3 sequence is 15 residues long. Germline CDR1 reads LGHNA; CDR2 reads YSLEER. Sequenced input: peripheral blood. The chain couples TRBV4-3 to TRBJ2-7; 7 positions agree with TRBD2. The source of this sequence is a woman between 50 and 59 years old with acute or convalescent COVID-19. CDR3 protein: CASSQDPGGTYEQYF. DNA for the CDR3: TGCGCCAGCAGCCAAGACCCGGGGGGTACCTACGAGCAGTACTTC.